The 31 T cell receptor beta chains presented below share a single source sample, sequenced in a study of cytomegalovirus exposure and HLA in healthy donors. Sequencing was performed with immunoSEQ multiplex PCR; in TCRdb, only in-frame clones are kept and a portion is missing. The sample consists of about 82,000 clones, roughly 94% of them appearing once. The sequencing sample was made of PBMCs. These receptor sequences come from a woman aged 18-29 years in good health and CMV-seronegative.

The genes are TRBV18 and TRBJ1-5, with 11 bases that match TRBD1. There are 16 residues in the CDR3. V gave up 0 bases and J gave up 7 bases; unmatched junction bases: 5. Germline V gene lookup returns CDR1 KGHSH and CDR2 LQKENI. CDR3: CASSPPGQGASQPQHF. The CDR3 DNA sequence: TGTGCCAGCTCACCACCCGGACAGGGGGCTTCACAGCCCCAGCATTTT.

V usage is TRBV6-5 and J usage is TRBJ1-2; no clear D gene. This CDR3 has 16 amino acids. The germline V gene has CDR1 MNHEY and CDR2 SVGAGI. The V and J ends lost 2 bases and 0 bases respectively, with 13 bases between them. For the CDR3, the DNA is TGTGCCAGCAGTTACGGGCAGGAAGGCGCTAACTATGGCTACACCTTC. It yields the protein CASSYGQEGANYGYTF.

V is TRBV6-5 and J is TRBJ1-5; the match to TRBD1 covers 8 bases. CDR3 length: 15 residues. Per germline, CDR1 MNHEY and CDR2 SVGAGI. The V segment lost 6 bases and the J segment 7 bases; nucleotides outside the gene matches: 11. The CDR3 DNA follows: TGTGCCAGCAGCCGCAACCAGGGGGCGGGACAGCCCCAGCATTTT. Amino acid sequence: CASSRNQGAGQPQHF.

The chain combines TRBV27 with TRBJ1-5, with TRBD1 matching 10 bases. The CDR3 is 17 amino acids. Per the germline V gene, CDR1 is MNHEY and CDR2 is SMNVEV (reference sequence). V lost 5 bases to trimming and J lost 1 base; unmatched junction nucleotides: 8. The CDR3, as DNA: TGTGCCAGCAGTACCCGACAGGGGGCGGTAAGCAATCAGCCCCAGCATTTT. Protein: CASSTRQGAVSNQPQHF.

The chain combines TRBV7-2 with TRBJ2-6; D is ambiguous. The CDR3 is 13 amino acids. Germline V gene data show CDR1 as SGHTA and CDR2 as FQGNSA. The V gene lost 5 bases and the J gene lost 4 bases, with 6 bases spanning the gap. CDR3 in amino acids: CASSRGGANVLTF. In DNA form, the CDR3 reads TGTGCCAGCAGCCGCGGCGGGGCCAACGTCCTGACTTTC.

This clone was seen only once. The rearrangement links TRBV4-1 to TRBJ1-4, with 7 bases aligning to TRBD1. Germline V gene sequence: CDR1 MGHRA, CDR2 YSYEKL. Germline trimming cut 4 bases from V and 4 bases from J; bases unmatched to any gene: 9. The CDR3 has 16 residues. CDR3 protein: CASSRMPGTVNEKLFF. The CDR3 bases are TGCGCCAGCAGCCGAATGCCCGGGACAGTTAATGAAAAACTGTTTTTT.

The chain employs TRBV5-6 and TRBJ2-5; TRBD2 might be the D (6 bases). Germline-derived CDR1 and CDR2 are SGHDT and YYEEEE. V lost 0 bases, J lost 2 bases, and 8 bases lay in between. This CDR3 is built from 14 residues. CDR3 sequence reads: CASSLEGLQETQYF. As DNA, the CDR3 is TGTGCCAGCAGCTTGGAGGGACTTCAAGAGACCCAGTACTTC.

The J gene is TRBJ2-2, the V gene TRBV5-1; 7 bases agree with TRBD1. The germline V gene encodes CDR1 SGHRS and CDR2 YFSETQ. The CDR3 is 16 amino acids. Trimming cost V 3 bases and J 0 bases; bases outside gene matches: 5. The CDR3 nucleotides are TGCGCCAGCAGCTACCCGACAGGGACGAACACCGGGGAGCTGTTTTTT. The encoded protein is CASSYPTGTNTGELFF. Together with reference TRBV5-1 and TRBJ2-2, the CDR3 gives the full variable domain: KAGVTQTPRYLIKTRGQQVTLSCSPISGHRSVSWYQQTPGQGLQFLFEYFSETQRNKGNFPGRFSGRQFSNSRSEMNVSTLELGDSALYLCASSYPTGTNTGELFFGEGSRLTVL.

The CDR3 sequence: CASSTRRDKLGEQFF. The CDR3 nucleotides are TGTGCCAGCAGTACCCGCAGGGACAAGCTGGGTGAGCAGTTCTTC. J is TRBJ2-1 and V is TRBV7-2, with D possibly TRBD1 on 6 matching bases. The CDR3 runs to 15 residues. Germline V CDR1 and CDR2: SGHTA, FQGNSA. Between the trimmed V and J ends, which lost 6 bases and 9 bases, there was a span of 21 bases.

The chain uses TRBV18 and TRBJ2-7, with 9 positions matching TRBD1. J lost 7 bases, V lost 3 bases, and 13 bases had no gene match. Germline V gives CDR1 KGHSH, CDR2 LQKENI. The CDR3 totals 16 residues. The CDR3 sequence is CASSPPKRTGVGEQYF. CDR3 nucleotides: TGTGCCAGCTCACCCCCAAAAAGGACAGGGGTGGGAGAGCAGTACTTC.

This chain links TRBV10-1 with TRBJ2-7, with D maybe TRBD1 (6 bases). The V end was cut by 9 bases, the J end by 2 bases, with 17 bases between. The CDR3 length is 14 residues. Germline-derived CDR1 and CDR2 are WNHNN and SYGVQD (reference sequence). CDR3 residues: CARPGQSRPYEQYF. In DNA form, the CDR3 reads TGCGCCAGACCCGGACAGTCAAGACCCTACGAGCAGTACTTC.

The V call is TRBV6-5, the J call TRBJ1-2; D is possibly TRBD1 (6 bases). CDR1 and CDR2 (germline): MNHEY, SVGAGI. Trimming shortened V by 4 bases and J by 7 bases, and 13 bases separated the two germline ends. The CDR3 has 13 residues. The CDR3 sequence is CASSSPGGGGYTF. CDR3 bases: TGTGCCAGCAGTTCCCCTGGGGGCGGTGGCTACACCTTC.

The rearrangement uses TRBV7-2 and TRBJ2-7; 13 bases match TRBD2. Trimming cost V 1 base and J 6 bases; bases outside gene matches: 3. Germline CDR1 SGHTA, CDR2 FQGNSA. This CDR3 region has 15 residues. The DNA for the CDR3 is TGTGCCAGCAGCTTAGAACTAGCGGGGGGGCTCGAGCAGTACTTC. Translating gives CASSLELAGGLEQYF. The entire variable domain, with the rest obtained from reference TRBV7-2 and TRBJ2-7, is as follows: GAGVSQSPSNKVTEKGKDVELRCDPISGHTALYWYRQSLGQGLEFLIYFQGNSAPDKSGLPSDRFSAERTGGSVSTLTIQRTQQEDSAVYLCASSLELAGGLEQYFGPGTRLTVT.

The sample holds one count of this clone. The J gene is TRBJ2-1, the V gene TRBV18, with TRBD2 matching 12 bases. The CDR3 consists of 18 residues. Germline-derived CDR1 and CDR2 are KGHSH and LQKENI. V was pared by 0 bases and J by 3 bases, with 6 bases of the junction left unmatched. Here the CDR3 DNA reads TGTGCCAGCTCACCACCCCCTAGCGGGAGGGCCCTCTACAATGAGCAGTTCTTC. Encoded protein: CASSPPPSGRALYNEQFF. Combining the CDR3 with reference TRBV18 and TRBJ2-1 gives the whole variable domain NAGVMQNPRHLVRRRGQEARLRCSPMKGHSHVYWYRQLPEEGLKFMVYLQKENIIDESGMPKERFSAEFPKEGPSILRIQQVVRGDSAAYFCASSPPPSGRALYNEQFFGPGTRLTVL.

The V call is TRBV19, the J call TRBJ2-7; D remains unclear. The CDR3 has 15 residues. Germline V gene lookup returns CDR1 LNHDA and CDR2 SQIVND (reference sequence). V was trimmed by 3 bases and J by 2 bases, leaving 14 bases between them. In DNA form, the CDR3 reads TGTGCCAGTAGTATTCAATCGGCAGGTACCTACGAGCAGTACTTC. It codes for CASSIQSAGTYEQYF. Supplemented by reference TRBV19 and TRBJ2-7, the full variable domain reads DGGITQSPKYLFRKEGQNVTLSCEQNLNHDAMYWYRQDPGQGLRLIYYSQIVNDFQKGDIAEGYSVSREKKESFPLTVTSAQKNPTAFYLCASSIQSAGTYEQYFGPGTRLTVT.

The gene calls are TRBV6-6 and TRBJ2-7, with D perhaps TRBD1 (6 bases). The CDR3 consists of 13 residues. The ends were cut back, 6 bases at V and 4 bases at J, with 13 bases in the middle. Germline loops: CDR1 MNHNY, CDR2 SVGAGI (reference sequence). For the CDR3, the DNA is TGTGCCAGCAGACTCTCGGACAGATACGAGCAGTACTTC. The encoded protein is CASRLSDRYEQYF.

The genes are TRBV7-9 and TRBJ2-1; TRBD1 is a possible D gene (7 bases). With 4 bases removed from V and 1 base from J, the gap between germline ends came to 14 bases. Germline assignment: CDR1 SEHNR and CDR2 FQNEAQ (reference sequence). CDR3 length: 16 residues. The CDR3 nucleotides read TGTGCCAGCAGCTCAACAGGGGAGGAATCCTACAATGAGCAGTTCTTC. This sequence encodes CASSSTGEESYNEQFF.

This chain links TRBV7-9 with TRBJ1-5; 8 positions agree with TRBD1. CDR3 length equals 15 residues. The germline V gene has CDR1 SEHNR and CDR2 FQNEAQ (reference sequence). After removal of 5 bases from V and 2 bases from J, the junction contained 5 bases not matched to a gene. The CDR3 reads CASSQQGDGNQPQHF. CDR3 sequence (DNA): TGTGCCAGCAGCCAACAGGGGGACGGCAATCAGCCCCAGCATTTT.

The chain couples TRBV6-5 to TRBJ2-5, with 8 bases that match TRBD2. Trimming removed 2 bases from V and 4 bases from J; junction bases left unmatched: 6. Germline V gene data show CDR1 as MNHEY and CDR2 as SVGAGI. The CDR3 consists of 15 residues. The CDR3 coding sequence is TGTGCCAGCAGTTACGGCGGGGGGCGCGGAGAGACCCAGTACTTC. As protein: CASSYGGGRGETQYF.

The chain recombines TRBV15 with TRBJ2-3, with a weak D call TRBD1 (6 bases). The CDR3 has 15 amino acids. Germline CDR1 reads LNHNV; CDR2 reads YYDKDF (reference sequence). Trimming left V 1 base short and J 5 bases short, with 13 bases between. CDR3 DNA: TGTGCCACCAGCAGAGTTGAGGGGGTGGGAGATACGCAGTATTTT. This gives the protein CATSRVEGVGDTQYF.

This clone was observed once. DNA for the CDR3: TGTGCCAGCAGCGCGGGACAGACCACAGATACGCAGTATTTT. Protein sequence: CASSAGQTTDTQYF. This chain connects TRBV9 to TRBJ2-3, with TRBD1 matching 7 bases. The CDR3 runs 14 residues. The V gene end was trimmed by 3 bases and the J gene end by 2 bases; junction bases not matched to a gene: 3. Germline values: CDR1 SGDLS, CDR2 YYNGEE.

This clone was counted a single time. The chain uses TRBV5-1 and TRBJ2-3, with TRBD2 matching over 8 bases. The CDR3 consists of 16 residues. The junction had 10 bases not matched to a gene; V was cut back by 4 bases and J by 3 bases. Germline CDR1 and CDR2: SGHRS and YFSETQ. The CDR3 region is CASSHGSAGATDTQYF. Here the CDR3 DNA reads TGCGCCAGCAGCCACGGCTCAGCGGGGGCGACAGATACGCAGTATTTT.

The chain has TRBV29-1 and TRBJ2-5, with D possibly being TRBD2 (6 bases). The CDR3 is made up of 14 amino acids. Trimming left V 6 bases short and J 5 bases short, with 19 bases between. Germline-derived CDR1 and CDR2 are SQVTM and ANQGSEA. In DNA, the CDR3 is TGCAGCGTCCTCCCTAGAACGGGAGTGGAGACCCAGTACTTC. It codes for CSVLPRTGVETQYF.

The chain joins TRBV2 to TRBJ2-1; TRBD1 is a possible D gene (6 bases). The germline V and J ends were trimmed by 6 bases and 6 bases, with 15 bases remaining between them. The CDR3 loop spans 14 amino acids. CDR1 and CDR2 (germline): SNHLY, FYNNEI. The CDR3 DNA sequence: TGTGCCAGCAGGGGCCTTGGACAGATCAATGAGCAGTTCTTC. Amino acid sequence: CASRGLGQINEQFF.

CDR3 DNA sequence: TGTGCCAGCAGTACGGGACAGGCGAACACTGAAGCTTTCTTT. It translates to CASSTGQANTEAFF. This chain links TRBV2 with TRBJ1-1; 8 bases agree with TRBD1. This CDR3 comprises 14 residues. Germline values: CDR1 SNHLY, CDR2 FYNNEI. Unmatched junction bases numbered 3, after V lost 5 bases and J lost 1 base.

V is TRBV2 and J is TRBJ2-1, with D possibly TRBD1 on 5 matching bases. The CDR3 is 12 residues long. Looked up from germline, CDR1 is SNHLY and CDR2 is FYNNEI. V lost 11 bases to trimming and J lost 4 bases, with 12 bases between them. DNA for the CDR3: TGTGCCCCTCGGACATCGTACAATGAGCAGTTCTTC. It yields the protein CAPRTSYNEQFF.

This chain joins TRBV27 and TRBJ2-2; the D is unclear. The V end lost 3 bases, the J end lost 6 bases, and 5 bases lay between the germline ends. CDR3 length: 12 residues. CDR1 MNHEY and CDR2 SMNVEV come from the germline V gene (reference sequence). The CDR3 is CASSFSAGELFF. CDR3 DNA sequence: TGTGCCAGCAGTTTCTCCGCCGGGGAGCTGTTTTTT.

The rearrangement joins TRBV5-1 to TRBJ2-7; TRBD2 matches 8 bases. Germline V CDR1 and CDR2: SGHRS, YFSETQ. V shed 3 bases and J 0 bases; nucleotides not matched to a gene: 11. The CDR3 sequence is 17 residues long. CDR3 sequence: CASSSPNSSGLSYEQYF. The CDR3 nucleotides read TGCGCCAGCAGCTCCCCTAACTCTAGCGGGCTCTCCTACGAGCAGTACTTC. Full variable domain (outside the CDR3, taken from reference TRBV5-1 and TRBJ2-7): KAGVTQTPRYLIKTRGQQVTLSCSPISGHRSVSWYQQTPGQGLQFLFEYFSETQRNKGNFPGRFSGRQFSNSRSEMNVSTLELGDSALYLCASSSPNSSGLSYEQYFGPGTRLTVT.

The V gene is TRBV6-1, the J gene TRBJ1-4; D not resolved. CDR3 size: 12 residues. Germline CDR1 is MNHNS and CDR2 is SASEGT. Trimming took 5 bases from V and 8 from J, leaving 9 bases between them. The CDR3 is CASSLIGEKLFF. DNA of the CDR3: TGTGCCAGCAGTCTTATCGGGGAAAAACTGTTTTTT.

The V call is TRBV19, the J call TRBJ2-2; no firm D call. Germline loops: CDR1 LNHDA, CDR2 SQIVND (reference sequence). The CDR3 is 12 residues long. Trimming took 5 bases from V and 7 from J, leaving 8 bases between them. As DNA, the CDR3 is TGTGCCAGTAGTCCGCCCGGCGGGGAGCTGTTTTTT. Residues: CASSPPGGELFF.

CDR3 in DNA: TGCGCCAGCAGGACTAGCGGGAGCTCGGGAGATACGCAGTATTTT. Translated, it gives CASRTSGSSGDTQYF. The chain combines TRBV10-2 with TRBJ2-3, with 12 bases matching TRBD2. J was trimmed by 5 bases and V by 6 bases; bases with no gene match: 6. The germline gives CDR1 WSHSY, CDR2 SAAADI. The length of the CDR3 is 15 residues.